This paragraph reports one T cell receptor (beta chain). Its antigen is currently not known. Base qualities are missing; no much larger clone stands one base away. TCRbeta CDR3 regions were amplified from genomic DNA using the immunoSEQ Assay, a bias-controlled multiplex PCR. Per the original workflow: Within the assay, amplification of reference gene primers was used to estimate how many nucleated cells each sample contained. Sequence reads were collapsed and filtered to measure the absolute abundance of every unique TCRbeta CDR3 rearrangement. For each sample, productive Simpson clonality was calculated as the square root of Simpson's diversity index over productive rearrangements. TCRdb mirrors the immuneACCESS table, restricted to in-frame sequences. Some clones are absent from its copies; in checked studies, under half trace to an unresolved V gene, and the reason for the others is unknown. The V and J calls and the clone size are those of that table, but D and trimming were determined from the DNA. The sample contains approximately 81,000 clones, roughly 86% of them found a single time. In total, the top ten clones hold around 6.9% of the sample.

This sample stems from a study of blood T cell repertoires in COVID-19 (dated by TCRdb to 2020 to 2022). General notes on the study: Samples covering the acute and convalescent phases of COVID-19 were provided by collaborators in the United States, Italy and Spain. The material from the prospective study consisted of cDNA or gDNA derived from T cells, B-cell-depleted T cells, or PBMCs. Subjects who had been exposed to COVID-19, were actively infected with it, or had recovered from it provided the deeply sampled blood TCRbeta repertoires that made up the dataset. HLA class I and class II types, where available, came from metadata supplied by the sample provider rather than from assay-based typing. The repertoires were released in a freely available public database intended as a resource for research on the immune response to SARS-CoV-2. The samples were drawn from two sources: the first 160 participants of the ongoing ImmuneRACE study, and 1,000 to 1,500 subjects contributed by 6 global collaborators. A de-identified subject ID, COVID-19 status, age in years and sex were almost always included in the sample metadata.

The full study reports these points: Clinical and demographic metadata were provided uncurated, with the amount varying by source and participant.

Whole blood was collected in K2EDTA tubes by collaborating institutions according to the institutions' own protocols. For TCRbeta analysis, collaborators shipped samples as frozen whole blood, isolated PBMCs, or DNA extracted from either of those sample types. Sequenced input: peripheral blood. The receptor's source is a human donor in a cohort sampled during active COVID-19.

The DNA sequence reads TGTGCCAGCAGCTTAGGCGGGAGGTTCTACGAGCAGTACTTC. This gives the protein CASSLGGRFYEQYF. This chain is built from TRBV11-2 and TRBJ2-7, with TRBD2 identical over 8 junction bases. CDR1 and CDR2, per the germline V gene, are SGHAT and FQNNGV. After removal of 1 base from V and 3 bases from J, the junction retains 2 bases not matched to a gene. Its CDR3 holds 14 amino acids, cysteine through phenylalanine. Only CDR3 DNA is held: 42 bases, read in frame from base 1.